This T cell receptor beta chain stems from a study of blood T cell repertoires in COVID-19 (dated by TCRdb to about 2020). In terms of the full investigation: Collaborator samples came from the United States, Italy and Spain and covered acute and convalescent phases of COVID-19. The material from the prospective study consisted of cDNA or gDNA derived from T cells, B-cell-depleted T cells, or PBMCs. Deeply sampled blood TCRbeta repertoires from subjects exposed to, actively infected with, or recovered from COVID-19 were included in the dataset. The repertoires were made available in a free public database intended to serve as a resource for research on the immune response to SARS-CoV-2. Samples came from the ongoing ImmuneRACE study (first 160 participants) plus 1,254 subjects from 6 global collaborators. Nearly every sample came with metadata listing a de-identified subject ID, COVID-19 status, age in years and sex. Where available, HLA class I and class II types were taken from metadata supplied by the sample provider and were not determined by assay-based typing. What the work shows at the level of the full study, not this receptor alone: The quantity of clinical and demographic metadata differed by source and by participant and was supplied without curation.

At the junction V is shortened by 2 bases and J by 3 bases; bases outside the gene matches: 5. For CDR1 and CDR2, the germline V gene lists SGHRS and YFSETQ. The CDR3 contains 15 residues, cysteine and phenylalanine counted. The entry retains the CDR3 DNA only, 45 bases that are in frame from base 1. In the case of this clone: Its recognized antigen is unknown. Per-base quality was not reported, and no clone a single base away is much larger than it.

The immunoSEQ Assay, a bias-controlled multiplex PCR, was used to amplify TCRbeta CDR3 regions from genomic DNA. The study's own analysis went as follows. Within the assay, amplification of reference gene primers was used to estimate how many nucleated cells each sample contained. To quantify the absolute abundance of each unique TCRbeta CDR3 rearrangement, sequence reads were collapsed and filtered. For each sample, productive Simpson clonality was calculated as the square root of Simpson's diversity index across productive rearrangements. The table was pulled from immuneACCESS by TCRdb, which kept in-frame rearrangements only. Such tables lose some clones; where checked, under half of the loss comes from unresolved V genes, and the rest has no known cause. D and trimming were read from the DNA, whereas the V and J calls and clone size are those reported in that table. This sample has about 200,000 clones in its table, and over 80% of those were observed once. The ten most abundant clones make up roughly 30% of the sample.

Collaborating institutions collected whole blood in K2EDTA tubes following their own protocols. For TCRbeta analysis, collaborators shipped samples in one of three forms: frozen whole blood, isolated PBMCs, or DNA extracted from either of those sample types. The rearranged chain carries TRBV5-1 and TRBJ2-1; TRBD2 fits 7 bases in the junction. The clonotype originates from a man aged 40-49 years with acute or convalescent COVID-19. The source material was peripheral blood. CDR3 reads: CASSLSGMGYNEQFF. At the DNA level, the sequence is TGCGCCAGCAGCTTAAGCGGGATGGGCTACAATGAGCAGTTCTTC. The variable domain in full, with residues beyond the CDR3 obtained from the reference TRBV5-1 and TRBJ2-1 genes, is KAGVTQTPRYLIKTRGQQVTLSCSPISGHRSVSWYQQTPGQGLQFLFEYFSETQRNKGNFPGRFSGRQFSNSRSEMNVSTLELGDSALYLCASSLSGMGYNEQFFGPGTRLTVL.